This passage covers 12 T cell receptor beta chains from one sample sequenced in a study of shared clonotypes between healthy human individuals. Clones were read by immunoSEQ multiplex PCR, and TCRdb kept only the in-frame ones, dropping some. Among approximately 2,000,000 clones listed, over 85% were seen once. CD45RO negativity and positive selection for CCR7 defined naive CD8 cells, a population that excluded terminally differentiated effector memory CD45RA+ cells. The sequencing input was naive CD8+ T cells from PBMCs. The receptors come from a young man in good health. Some clones in this sample may be carry-over from other donors' samples.

The genes are TRBV13 and TRBJ2-5; 7 positions agree with TRBD1. CDR3 length: 15 amino acids. J lost 0 bases, V lost 5 bases, and 6 bases had no gene match. The germline V gene has CDR1 PRHDT and CDR2 FYEKMQ (reference sequence). As DNA, the CDR3 is TGTGCCAGCAGCATAGTCAGGGGGAACCAAGAGACCCAGTACTTC. This gives the protein CASSIVRGNQETQYF.

V gene TRBV7-2 combines with J gene TRBJ2-5, with D uncertain. Germline CDR1 is SGHTA and CDR2 is FQGNSA. The CDR3 extends over 11 amino acids. V was clipped by 5 bases and J by 13 bases, with 14 bases between them. CDR3 DNA: TGTGCCAGCAGCCTCGACCGGGTCGCGTACTTC. Translated: CASSLDRVAYF.

The genes are TRBV4-2 and TRBJ2-5; TRBD2 is a possible D gene (7 bases). The CDR3 is made up of 15 amino acids. Germline CDR1 reads LGHNA; CDR2 reads YNFKEQ. Trimming took off 4 bases at V and 5 bases at J, with 17 bases between the two ends. The CDR3 sequence: CASSLRRGPRETQYF. The CDR3 DNA reads TGTGCCAGCAGCCTACGGCGGGGGCCTCGGGAGACCCAGTACTTC.

The gene calls are TRBV5-1 and TRBJ1-4, with TRBD1 identical over 8 bases. Trimming at V came to 4 bases and at J to 8 bases, leaving 10 bases not matched to a gene. The CDR3 runs to 15 residues. Looked up from germline, CDR1 is SGHRS and CDR2 is YFSETQ. The CDR3 DNA reads TGCGCCAGCAGCCCGATGGGACAGGTTGGAGAAAAACTGTTTTTT. It yields the protein CASSPMGQVGEKLFF. The entire variable domain, with the rest obtained from reference TRBV5-1 and TRBJ1-4, is as follows: KAGVTQTPRYLIKTRGQQVTLSCSPISGHRSVSWYQQTPGQGLQFLFEYFSETQRNKGNFPGRFSGRQFSNSRSEMNVSTLELGDSALYLCASSPMGQVGEKLFFGSGTQLSVL.

The chain employs TRBV4-3 and TRBJ1-5, with a possible D match to TRBD1 (5 bases). The CDR3 has 16 residues. V was cut by 0 bases and J by 3 bases, with 12 bases left in between. Germline V CDR1 and CDR2: LGHNA, YSLEER. CDR3 coding DNA: TGCGCCAGCAGCCAAGAGGCTGGGGACCTCAATCAGCCCCAGCATTTT. As protein: CASSQEAGDLNQPQHF.

The chain recombines TRBV28 with TRBJ1-2; D may be TRBD1 (5 bases). Germline CDR1 and CDR2: MDHEN and SYDVKM. V lost 5 bases and J 8 bases, leaving 15 bases between the germline ends. This CDR3 has 13 amino acids. The CDR3 protein is CASSAGPVGGYTF. CDR3 DNA: TGTGCCAGCAGTGCGGGGCCGGTTGGAGGCTACACCTTC.

This clone was recorded a few times. As DNA, the CDR3 is TGTGCCAGCAGCCACCGTCCCGACACTGAAGCTTTCTTT. Encoded protein: CASSHRPDTEAFF. The chain employs TRBV7-3 and TRBJ1-1; no reliable D call. The germline gives CDR1 SGHTA, CDR2 FQGTGA. V was shortened by 5 bases and J by 3 bases, with 10 bases between the two germline ends. The CDR3 length is 13 residues.

V usage is TRBV19 and J usage is TRBJ1-1; the D gene is possibly TRBD1 (5 bases). V was clipped by 8 bases and J by 0 bases, with 10 bases between them. CDR1 is LNHDA, CDR2 SQIVND, per germline (reference sequence). This CDR3 spans 13 amino acids. The CDR3 here is CASFGGVNTEAFF. CDR3 DNA sequence: TGTGCCAGTTTTGGGGGGGTGAACACTGAAGCTTTCTTT.

This chain connects TRBV5-6 to TRBJ2-7; possibly TRBD1 or TRBD2 for D (5 bases each). Trimming removed 1 base at V and 0 bases at J, with 11 bases between. Germline V gives CDR1 SGHDT, CDR2 YYEEEE. The CDR3 extends over 15 amino acids. The chain's CDR3 is CASSLWDGSSYEQYF. The DNA of the CDR3 is TGTGCCAGCAGCTTGTGGGACGGCAGCTCCTACGAGCAGTACTTC.

This clone was detected once. The sample has other DNA sequences that encode this CDR3 too. The J gene is TRBJ2-7, the V gene TRBV28; 8 positions agree with TRBD2. V gave up 3 bases and J gave up 4 bases; unmatched junction bases: 2. This CDR3 has 13 residues. Germline CDR1 is MDHEN and CDR2 is SYDVKM. The CDR3 region is CASSLRGRYEQYF. In DNA, the CDR3 is TGTGCCAGCAGTTTGCGCGGGAGGTACGAGCAGTACTTC.

As to this clone: The sample holds other DNA sequences that translate to the same CDR3. This chain links TRBV27 with TRBJ1-5; 7 bases fit TRBD1. Germline lookup yields CDR1 MNHEY and CDR2 SMNVEV (reference sequence). The CDR3 runs 15 residues. Germline trimming cut 5 bases from V and 4 bases from J; bases unmatched to any gene: 8. CDR3 sequence (DNA): TGTGCCAGCAGTCCCATAACAGGGGTTAATCAGCCCCAGCATTTT. This encodes CASSPITGVNQPQHF.

The chain couples TRBV11-2 to TRBJ2-1; D may be TRBD2 (6 bases). This CDR3 region has 13 residues. V lost 5 bases and J lost 9, with 14 bases in between. Germline values: CDR1 SGHAT, CDR2 FQNNGV. CDR3 nucleotides: TGTGCCAGCAGCCCGCCGGGGACTCTTGAGCAGTTCTTC. It specifies CASSPPGTLEQFF.